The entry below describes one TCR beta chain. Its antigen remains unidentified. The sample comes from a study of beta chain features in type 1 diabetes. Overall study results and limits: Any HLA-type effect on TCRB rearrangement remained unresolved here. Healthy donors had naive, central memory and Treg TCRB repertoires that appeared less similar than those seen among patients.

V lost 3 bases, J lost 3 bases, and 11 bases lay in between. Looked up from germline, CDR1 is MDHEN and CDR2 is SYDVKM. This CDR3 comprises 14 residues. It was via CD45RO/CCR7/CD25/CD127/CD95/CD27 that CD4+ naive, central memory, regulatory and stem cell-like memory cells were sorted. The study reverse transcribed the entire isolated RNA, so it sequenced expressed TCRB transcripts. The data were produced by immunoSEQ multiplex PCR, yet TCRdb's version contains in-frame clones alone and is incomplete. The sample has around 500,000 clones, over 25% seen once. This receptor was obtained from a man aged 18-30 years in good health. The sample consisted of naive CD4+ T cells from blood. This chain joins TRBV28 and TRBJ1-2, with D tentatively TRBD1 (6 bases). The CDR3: CASSLRTAHYGYTF. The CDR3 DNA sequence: TGTGCCAGCAGTTTGAGGACAGCCCACTATGGCTACACCTTC.